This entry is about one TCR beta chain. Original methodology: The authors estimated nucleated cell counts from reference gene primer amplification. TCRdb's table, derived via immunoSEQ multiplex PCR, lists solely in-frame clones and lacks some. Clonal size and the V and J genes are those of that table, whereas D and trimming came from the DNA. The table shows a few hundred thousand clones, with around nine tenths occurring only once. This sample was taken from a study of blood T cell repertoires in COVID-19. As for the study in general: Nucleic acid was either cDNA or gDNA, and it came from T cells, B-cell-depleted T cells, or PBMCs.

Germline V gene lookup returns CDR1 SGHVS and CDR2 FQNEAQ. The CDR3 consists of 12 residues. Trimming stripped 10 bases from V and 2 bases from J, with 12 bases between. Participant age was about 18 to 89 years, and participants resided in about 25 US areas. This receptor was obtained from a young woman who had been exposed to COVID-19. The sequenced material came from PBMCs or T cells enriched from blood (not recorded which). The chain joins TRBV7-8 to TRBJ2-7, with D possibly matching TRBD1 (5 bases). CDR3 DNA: TGTGCCACCTCACAGGTCACCTACGAGCAGTACTTC. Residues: CATSQVTYEQYF.